This T cell receptor beta chain is from a study of T cells in Graves' hyperthyroidism and ophthalmopathy. Study conclusions and caveats: For ophthalmopathy, model prediction preceded onset by a median around 7 months. Most expanded thyroid clonotypes above 0.001 recurred in blood.

Authors of the study amplified TCR beta CDR3 regions from RNA transcripts. With the HTBI primer set, the TCR CDR3 went through a first round of RT-PCR. TCRdb re-analysed the multiplex PCR reads in MiXCR, keeping a single row per CDR3 protein. The profile shows 550,000 to 850,000 distinct CDR3 sequences, around 19% of them singletons. This clonotype was recorded a few times. Antigen unknown. Between the trimmed V and J ends, which lost 0 bases and 5 bases, there was a span of 9 bases. The germline V gene encodes CDR1 KGHDR and CDR2 SFDVKD. The CDR3 is 15 amino acids. The sample was blood. The chain recombines TRBV24-1 with TRBJ2-2; D is perhaps TRBD2 (5 bases). The sequence was obtained from a woman aged 45-65 years with Graves' hyperthyroidism that later progressed to Graves' ophthalmopathy. The CDR3 reads CATSDLTRGTGELFF. In DNA form, the CDR3 reads TGTGCCACCAGTGATTTGACCAGAGGGACCGGGGAGCTGTTTTTT.